A selection of T cell receptor beta chains follows, all from one sample in a study of T cells in tumors after PD-1 blockade. Repertoires were generated with immunoSEQ multiplex PCR, while TCRdb's copy carries only in-frame clones and drops some. The sample lists about 63,000 clones; about 74% were seen once. The source material was PBMCs, sampled after anti-PD-1 treatment. The origin of the receptors is a human donor with basal cell carcinoma. The CDR3 runs from the conserved cysteine through the conserved F or W. A D gene is named only where the DNA matches it firmly. Only part of the rows carry a size: once, few, many, or a class if the clone is expanded.

TRBV3-1/TRBV3-2	18	-	TRBD2	TRBJ2-2	TGTGCCAGCAGCCAGGGAACCGCGGGGGGGCCTCGCACCGGGGAGCTGTTTTTT	CASSQGTAGGPRTGELFF
TRBV29-1	17	-	TRBD1	TRBJ1-4	TGCAGCGTTCTTCCCTCAACAGGGGCCACGGGTGGTGAAAAACTGTTTTTT	CSVLPSTGATGGEKLFF
TRBV5-1	17	-	-	TRBJ2-3	TGCGCCAGCGGTACGCCGGGACTCCTTTCTAGCACAGATACGCAGTATTTT	CASGTPGLLSSTDTQYF
TRBV6-6	12	-	-	TRBJ1-1	TGTGCCACCAAGGACAGTAACACTGAAGCTTTCTTT	CATKDSNTEAFF
TRBV7-6	18	few	TRBD2	TRBJ2-3	TGTGCCAGCAGCCTAGGAAGCTGGGGCGGGGGGGCACAAGATACGCAGTATTTT	CASSLGSWGGGAQDTQYF
TRBV6-5	15	-	-	TRBJ1-1	TGTGCCAGCAGTCCCCTCAGGGATGTGAACACTGAAGCTTTCTTT	CASSPLRDVNTEAFF
TRBV5-1	14	-	-	TRBJ2-3	TGCGCCAGCAGCATCAGGGCGGGCACAGATACGCAGTATTTT	CASSIRAGTDTQYF
TRBV27	14	-	-	TRBJ2-2	TGTGCCAGCAGTTTATTAGGGCCAACCGGGGAGCTGTTTTTT	CASSLLGPTGELFF
TRBV13	15	-	-	TRBJ2-3	TGTGCCAGCAGCTTAGAGACTAGTAGGGCAGATACGCAGTATTTT	CASSLETSRADTQYF
TRBV9	18	-	TRBD2	TRBJ2-1	TGTGCCAGCAGCCCGGGACTAGCGGGGGTTATCCGTTTCAATGAGCAGTTCTTC	CASSPGLAGVIRFNEQFF